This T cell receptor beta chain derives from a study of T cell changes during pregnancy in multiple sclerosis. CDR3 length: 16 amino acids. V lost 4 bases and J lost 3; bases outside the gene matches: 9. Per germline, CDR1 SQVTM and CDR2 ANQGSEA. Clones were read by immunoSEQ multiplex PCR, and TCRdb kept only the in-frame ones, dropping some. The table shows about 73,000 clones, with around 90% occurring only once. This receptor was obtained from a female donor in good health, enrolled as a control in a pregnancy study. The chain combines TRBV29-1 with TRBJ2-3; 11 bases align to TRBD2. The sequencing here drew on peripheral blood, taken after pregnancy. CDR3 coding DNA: TGCAGCGTTGGTTTTACTAGCGGGAGTCGAACAGATACGCAGTATTTT. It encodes CSVGFTSGSRTDTQYF.